Given below is one T cell receptor (beta chain) in context. Its antigen is still unknown. The data were obtained in a study of beta chain features in type 1 diabetes. The ends were cut back, 7 bases at V and 0 bases at J, with 12 bases in the middle. In germline, CDR1 is GTSNPN, CDR2 SVGIG (reference sequence). The CDR3 spans 13 residues. Averaging about 116 mL, one heparinised blood draw came from each individual donor. Findings and caveats of the study: Within each of all four CD4+ subsets, Type 1 diabetes patients had TCRB CDR3s that were moderately but significantly shorter.

TCRB transcripts that were expressed got sequenced, as all of the isolated RNA had been reverse transcribed. Repertoires were generated with immunoSEQ multiplex PCR, while TCRdb's copy carries only in-frame clones and drops some. Among around 240,000 clones listed, over 8.5% were seen once. The sequence derives from a woman between 18 and 29 years old in good health. The gene calls are TRBV30 and TRBJ1-2; no clear D. The sample consisted of naive CD4+ T cells from blood. The CDR3 region has the DNA TGTGCCTCTCCGTCCCCCTCTAACTATGGCTACACCTTC. It codes for CASPSPSNYGYTF.